A single sample gave rise to the 32 T cell receptor beta chains below, sequenced in a study of a mutant IDH1 vaccine in newly diagnosed glioma. What these receptors recognize is not known. Described time point: week 35, safety follow-up. Every vaccination contained 300 ug of the mutant IDH1 20-mer peptide and was paired with topical imiquimod. Assay: immunoSEQ multiplex PCR; the TCRdb copy retains only in-frame clones and omits some. The sample has some 44,000 clones, 75% to 85% seen once. The sample consisted of PBMCs, taken from a glioma patient whose treatment included an IDH1 peptide vaccine. The receptors here all came from a woman aged 45 to 65 with glioma.

The sample holds a few counts of this clone. The chain couples TRBV6-4 to TRBJ1-1; D uncertain. V was clipped by 3 bases and J by 3 bases, with 11 bases between them. The CDR3 spans 14 residues. CDR1 is MRHNA and CDR2 is SNTAGT in the germline V gene. The CDR3 coding sequence is TGTGCCAGCAGTGAGAAGGGATGGGACACTGAAGCTTTCTTT. This sequence encodes CASSEKGWDTEAFF.

The count of this clone is one. The chain carries TRBV6-5 and TRBJ1-2, with a possible D match to TRBD1 (6 bases). Germline loops: CDR1 MNHEY, CDR2 SVGAGI. The CDR3 is 14 residues long. V lost 0 bases and J lost 6, with 11 bases in between. CDR3 in amino acids: CASSYSGGRNGYTF. Written as DNA, the CDR3 is TGTGCCAGCAGTTACTCAGGGGGTCGGAATGGCTACACCTTC.

The rearrangement links TRBV28 to TRBJ1-5; D is undetermined. Germline CDR1 is MDHEN and CDR2 is SYDVKM. Trimming left V 6 bases short and J 6 bases short, with 12 bases between. This CDR3 comprises 13 residues. The CDR3 loop reads CASRATMAQPQHF. The CDR3 DNA follows: TGTGCCAGCAGAGCGACCATGGCTCAGCCCCAGCATTTT.

The chain uses TRBV11-1 and TRBJ1-1, with 7 bases fitting TRBD1. V was pared by 2 bases and J by 0 bases, with 15 bases of the junction left unmatched. The CDR3 loop spans 19 amino acids. Germline assignment: CDR1 SGHAT and CDR2 FQDESV (reference sequence). In DNA form, the CDR3 reads TGTGCCAGCAGCTTATACGCCGGGACAGCTTCAGCCTTGAACACTGAAGCTTTCTTT. As protein: CASSLYAGTASALNTEAFF.

The chain joins TRBV6-5 to TRBJ1-3; 7 positions agree with TRBD1. CDR3 length: 14 residues. CDR1 MNHEY and CDR2 SVGAGI come from the germline V gene. V was pared by 0 bases and J by 4 bases, with 0 bases of the junction left unmatched. CDR3 DNA: TGTGCCAGCAGTTACTCGACAGGGGGAAACACCATATATTTT. As protein: CASSYSTGGNTIYF.

The chain has TRBV5-1 and TRBJ2-5; D unclear. The CDR3 runs to 15 residues. Germline CDR1 SGHRS, CDR2 YFSETQ. Trimming stripped 2 bases from V and 0 bases from J, with 11 bases between. The CDR3 DNA is TGCGCCAGCAGCTTCGCAGATTTGTACCAAGAGACCCAGTACTTC. Amino acid sequence: CASSFADLYQETQYF.

This clone was observed a handful of times. V gene TRBV5-1 combines with J gene TRBJ1-1, with a possible D match to TRBD1 (6 bases). V lost 0 bases to trimming and J lost 7 bases, with 13 bases between them. Germline CDR1 SGHRS, CDR2 YFSETQ. The CDR3 totals 14 residues. The CDR3 DNA sequence: TGCGCCAGCAGCTTGGAGATGAGGGGGGATGAAGCTTTCTTT. It specifies CASSLEMRGDEAFF.

The chain uses TRBV9 and TRBJ2-2; tentatively, D is TRBD1 (5 bases). Germline values: CDR1 SGDLS, CDR2 YYNGEE. V gave up 3 bases and J gave up 6 bases, with 6 bases separating them. The CDR3 is made up of 12 amino acids. The CDR3 DNA sequence: TGTGCCAGCAGCGAACAGGCCGGGGAGCTGTTTTTT. Amino acids: CASSEQAGELFF.

This clone was detected a few times. The chain employs TRBV27 and TRBJ2-3, with no clear D. Germline lookup yields CDR1 MNHEY and CDR2 SMNVEV (reference sequence). The CDR3 extends over 16 amino acids. The V end lost 5 bases, the J end lost 1 base, and 16 bases lay between the germline ends. CDR3 in amino acids: CASSPRLIPGTDTQYF. The CDR3 DNA follows: TGTGCCAGCAGTCCAAGGCTGATCCCTGGCACAGATACGCAGTATTTT.

The chain uses TRBV2 and TRBJ1-5, with TRBD1 as a possible D gene (6 bases). The CDR3 spans 15 residues. Germline CDR1 is SNHLY and CDR2 is FYNNEI. Trimming cost V 2 bases and J 0 bases, with 8 bases left between them. CDR3 amino acids: CASSESGVSNQPQHF. CDR3 sequence (DNA): TGTGCCAGCAGTGAATCAGGGGTTAGCAATCAGCCCCAGCATTTT.

CDR3 sequence (DNA): TGTGCCAGTAGTATATTTGACAGGGGGCGAGGCGGCTACACCTTC. Translating it yields CASSIFDRGRGGYTF. The rearrangement uses TRBV19 and TRBJ1-2; 10 bases line up with TRBD1. Unmatched junction bases numbered 8, after V lost 2 bases and J lost 8 bases. The CDR3 loop spans 15 amino acids. Germline loops: CDR1 LNHDA, CDR2 SQIVND (reference sequence).

The V call is TRBV4-2, the J call TRBJ1-2; D unclear. The CDR3 spans 12 residues. V lost 3 bases to trimming and J lost 4 bases, with 6 bases between them. Germline V gene lookup returns CDR1 LGHNA and CDR2 YNFKEQ. CDR3 region: CASSHNSYGYTF. CDR3 nucleotide sequence: TGTGCCAGCAGCCACAACAGCTATGGCTACACCTTC.

This clone has just a few counts. This chain links TRBV7-2 with TRBJ1-3, with D possibly TRBD1 on 6 matching bases. There are 16 residues in the CDR3. In germline, CDR1 is SGHTA, CDR2 FQGNSA. V was cut by 5 bases and J by 5 bases, with 19 bases left in between. The CDR3: CASSQGGRGARNTIYF. Written as DNA, the CDR3 is TGTGCCAGCAGCCAAGGGGGTCGGGGGGCCCGAAACACCATATATTTT.

V is TRBV6-6 and J is TRBJ1-2; tentative D call: TRBD1 (5 bases). The length of the CDR3 is 16 residues. V was shortened by 2 bases and J by 5 bases, with 18 bases between the two germline ends. The germline V gene has CDR1 MNHNY and CDR2 SVGAGI (reference sequence). CDR3 in amino acids: CASSYRLGGTGYGYTF. As DNA, the CDR3 is TGTGCCAGCAGTTACCGTCTCGGGGGGACGGGTTATGGCTACACCTTC.

The V call is TRBV5-1, the J call TRBJ2-1; 8 bases agree with TRBD1. Germline CDR1 SGHRS, CDR2 YFSETQ. The CDR3 consists of 16 residues. The V and J ends lost 0 bases and 8 bases, in that order; junction bases with no gene match: 10. CDR3 nucleotide sequence: TGCGCCAGCAGCTTGGCAGGGGACAGGAGGGACGATGAGCAGTTCTTC. Its translation: CASSLAGDRRDDEQFF.

The rearrangement uses TRBV2 and TRBJ2-3; the D call may be TRBD1 or TRBD2 (7 bases each). V lost 4 bases and J 3 bases, leaving 14 bases between the germline ends. This CDR3 spans 15 amino acids. Germline lookup yields CDR1 SNHLY and CDR2 FYNNEI. The CDR3 spells CASSAQGGGTDTQYF. The CDR3 nucleotides are TGTGCCAGCAGTGCTCAGGGGGGGGGAACAGATACGCAGTATTTT.

The chain is built from TRBV7-2 and TRBJ1-5; TRBD1 is a possible D gene (6 bases). The CDR3 runs to 16 residues. The ends were cut back, 1 base at V and 0 bases at J, with 10 bases in the middle. The germline V gene has CDR1 SGHTA and CDR2 FQGNSA. The CDR3 sequence: CASSLERGNSNQPQHF. CDR3 coding DNA: TGTGCCAGCAGCTTAGAGAGGGGGAATAGCAATCAGCCCCAGCATTTT.

This clone has just a few counts. The chain is built from TRBV19 and TRBJ2-7; D gene ambiguous. The germline V gene encodes CDR1 LNHDA and CDR2 SQIVND (reference sequence). Deletions cut 0 bases from V and 2 bases from J, with 8 bases between. The CDR3 runs 14 residues. CDR3 in amino acids: CASSIEGMPYEQYF. The CDR3 DNA follows: TGTGCCAGTAGTATAGAAGGGATGCCCTACGAGCAGTACTTC.

The chain recombines TRBV7-9 with TRBJ2-2; D ambiguous. The CDR3 spans 14 residues. V was cut by 3 bases and J by 6 bases, with 11 bases left in between. The germline V gene encodes CDR1 SEHNR and CDR2 FQNEAQ (reference sequence). The CDR3 DNA reads TGTGCCAGCAGCTTCGGCCCATCGGCCGGGGAGCTGTTTTTT. This sequence encodes CASSFGPSAGELFF.

V is TRBV7-2 and J is TRBJ1-2, with D uncertain. The V gene lost 5 bases and the J gene lost 8 bases, with 21 bases spanning the gap. This CDR3 is 15 amino acids long. CDR1 is SGHTA, CDR2 FQGNSA, per germline. CDR3: CASSPPDWQNRGYTF. As DNA, the CDR3 is TGTGCCAGCAGCCCACCGGATTGGCAGAATAGGGGCTACACCTTC.

V and J are TRBV11-1 and TRBJ1-1; tentative D call: TRBD1 (5 bases). V was trimmed by 5 bases and J by 4 bases, leaving 17 bases between them. The CDR3 extends over 15 amino acids. Germline CDR1 reads SGHAT; CDR2 reads FQDESV (reference sequence). The CDR3 nucleotides read TGTGCCAGCAGCATGTTGGCAGGGTTGGGCACTGAAGCTTTCTTT. Translated, it gives CASSMLAGLGTEAFF.

The chain couples TRBV7-6 to TRBJ2-5; 11 positions match TRBD1. Trimming at V came to 4 bases and at J to 4 bases, leaving 8 bases not matched to a gene. CDR1 SGHVS and CDR2 FNYEAQ come from the germline V gene. The CDR3 has 16 amino acids. The CDR3 is CASSSRRDRGAETQYF. The CDR3 DNA reads TGTGCCAGCAGCTCGCGCCGGGACAGGGGGGCAGAGACCCAGTACTTC.

The sample holds a few counts of this clone. This chain joins TRBV2 and TRBJ1-1; D possibly corresponds to TRBD1 (5 bases). The CDR3 sequence is 13 residues long. Germline V gene lookup returns CDR1 SNHLY and CDR2 FYNNEI. The CDR3 DNA follows: TGTGCTACTAGGGTTAGAGGGGACACTGAAGCTTTCTTT. It specifies CATRVRGDTEAFF. The full variable domain, in which reference TRBV2 and TRBJ1-1 provide the parts outside the CDR3, is EPEVTQTPSHQVTQMGQEVILRCVPISNHLYFYWYRQILGQKVEFLVSFYNNEISEKSEIFDDQFSVERPDGSNFTLKIRSTKLEDSAMYFCATRVRGDTEAFFGQGTRLTVV.

The chain is built from TRBV27 and TRBJ1-5; D is unresolved. The germline V and J ends were trimmed by 0 bases and 3 bases, with 3 bases remaining between them. The CDR3 is 13 amino acids. Germline lookup yields CDR1 MNHEY and CDR2 SMNVEV (reference sequence). The CDR3 here is CASSLSFNQPQHF. Written as DNA, the CDR3 is TGTGCCAGCAGTTTATCGTTCAATCAGCCCCAGCATTTT.

This clone occurred once. The rearrangement links TRBV7-2 to TRBJ1-2, with 7 bases matching TRBD1. The CDR3 loop spans 14 amino acids. V trimming: 1 base; J trimming: 8 bases; junction bases outside the gene matches: 7. The germline gives CDR1 SGHTA, CDR2 FQGNSA. The CDR3 here is CASSLDGTADGYTF. The CDR3 DNA is TGTGCCAGCAGCTTAGATGGGACAGCAGACGGCTACACCTTC.

This clone appeared a single time. V is TRBV6-1 and J is TRBJ2-7, with D hard to call. The CDR3 loop spans 11 amino acids. Germline CDR1 reads MNHNS; CDR2 reads SASEGT. Trimming stripped 7 bases from V and 0 bases from J, with 4 bases between. The DNA of the CDR3 is TGTGCCAGCAAAAGCTCCTACGAGCAGTACTTC. Translation: CASKSSYEQYF.

The chain links TRBV27 to TRBJ1-1, with D tentatively TRBD1 (5 bases). This CDR3 is 14 amino acids long. Germline V gene sequence: CDR1 MNHEY, CDR2 SMNVEV (reference sequence). Trimming left V 5 bases short and J 2 bases short, with 12 bases between. As DNA, the CDR3 is TGTGCCAGCAGTACGACCGGGGGAAACACTGAAGCTTTCTTT. Its protein product is CASSTTGGNTEAFF.

The table lists this clone with a count of one. In DNA, the CDR3 is TGTGCCAGCTCGCGAAACGCCGAGCAGTACTTC. This gives the protein CASSRNAEQYF. This rearrangement joins TRBV6-6 to TRBJ2-7; D unclear. V lost 8 bases to trimming and J lost 6 bases, with 11 bases between them. The CDR3 runs to 11 residues. The V gene's germline CDR1 is MNHNY and CDR2 SVGAGI (reference sequence).

This clone was recorded a few times. The rearrangement links TRBV6-5 to TRBJ1-1; tentative D call: TRBD1 (5 bases). Germline values: CDR1 MNHEY, CDR2 SVGAGI. The CDR3 is 14 amino acids. Trimming took 2 bases from V and 4 from J, leaving 11 bases between them. The CDR3 loop reads CASSYPGIGTEAFF. As DNA, the CDR3 is TGTGCCAGCAGTTACCCAGGGATTGGCACTGAAGCTTTCTTT.

This chain joins TRBV25-1 and TRBJ1-3; D is unresolved. The CDR3 sequence is 14 residues long. Germline CDR1 MGHDK, CDR2 SYGVNS. Trimming shortened V by 5 bases and J by 0 bases, and 8 bases separated the two germline ends. The CDR3 bases are TGTGCCAGCAGTCCGGCAGCCTCTGGAAACACCATATATTTT. Translation gives CASSPAASGNTIYF.

This clone was detected only once. The chain uses TRBV18 and TRBJ2-7; D unresolved. V was cut by 3 bases and J by 0 bases, with 6 bases left in between. This CDR3 region has 13 residues. The germline gives CDR1 KGHSH, CDR2 LQKENI. The CDR3 nucleotides are TGTGCCAGCTCACCCCCAAGCTCCTACGAGCAGTACTTC. As protein: CASSPPSSYEQYF.

The chain is built from TRBV7-2 and TRBJ2-7; 9 bases match TRBD1. The germline V gene has CDR1 SGHTA and CDR2 FQGNSA. V shed 3 bases, J shed 2 bases, and the junction held 5 bases outside the gene matches. This CDR3 is 15 amino acids long. Here the CDR3 DNA reads TGTGCCAGCAGCTTGGACCGGGACAGGGCCTACGAGCAGTACTTC. Amino acid sequence: CASSLDRDRAYEQYF. The full variable domain, in which reference TRBV7-2 and TRBJ2-7 provide the parts outside the CDR3, is GAGVSQSPSNKVTEKGKDVELRCDPISGHTALYWYRQSLGQGLEFLIYFQGNSAPDKSGLPSDRFSAERTGGSVSTLTIQRTQQEDSAVYLCASSLDRDRAYEQYFGPGTRLTVT.